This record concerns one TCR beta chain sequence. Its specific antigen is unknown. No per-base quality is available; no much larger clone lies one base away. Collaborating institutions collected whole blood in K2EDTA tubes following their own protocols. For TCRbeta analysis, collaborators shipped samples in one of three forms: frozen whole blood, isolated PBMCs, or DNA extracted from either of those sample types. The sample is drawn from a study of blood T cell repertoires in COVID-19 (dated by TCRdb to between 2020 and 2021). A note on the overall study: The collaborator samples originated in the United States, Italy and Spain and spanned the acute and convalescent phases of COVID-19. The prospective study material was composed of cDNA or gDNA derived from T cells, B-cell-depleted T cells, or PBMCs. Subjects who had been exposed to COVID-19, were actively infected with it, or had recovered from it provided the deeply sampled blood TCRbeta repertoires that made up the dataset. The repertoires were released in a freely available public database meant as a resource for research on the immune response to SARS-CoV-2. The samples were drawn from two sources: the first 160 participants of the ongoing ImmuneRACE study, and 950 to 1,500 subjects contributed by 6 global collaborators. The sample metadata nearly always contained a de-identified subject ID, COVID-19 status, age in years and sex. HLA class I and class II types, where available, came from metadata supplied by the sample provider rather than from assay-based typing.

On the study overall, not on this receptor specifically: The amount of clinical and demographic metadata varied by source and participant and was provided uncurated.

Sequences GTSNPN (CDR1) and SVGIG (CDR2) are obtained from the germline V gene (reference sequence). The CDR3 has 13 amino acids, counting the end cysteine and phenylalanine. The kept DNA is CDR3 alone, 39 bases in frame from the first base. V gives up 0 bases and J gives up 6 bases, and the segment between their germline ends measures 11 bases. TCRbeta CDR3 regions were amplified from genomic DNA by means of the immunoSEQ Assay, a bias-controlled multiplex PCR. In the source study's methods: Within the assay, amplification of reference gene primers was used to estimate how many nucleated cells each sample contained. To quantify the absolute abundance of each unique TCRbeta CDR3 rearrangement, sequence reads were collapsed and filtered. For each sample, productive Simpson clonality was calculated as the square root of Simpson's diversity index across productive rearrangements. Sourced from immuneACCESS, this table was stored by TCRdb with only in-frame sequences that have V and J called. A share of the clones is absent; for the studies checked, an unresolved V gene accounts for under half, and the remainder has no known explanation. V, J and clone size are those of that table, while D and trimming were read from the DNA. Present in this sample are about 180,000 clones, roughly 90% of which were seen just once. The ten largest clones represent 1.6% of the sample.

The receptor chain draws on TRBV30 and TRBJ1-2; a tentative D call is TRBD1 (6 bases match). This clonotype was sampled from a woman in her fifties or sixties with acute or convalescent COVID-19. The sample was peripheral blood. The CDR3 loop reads CAWSVGGGHGYTF. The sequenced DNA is TGTGCCTGGAGTGTCGGCGGGGGGCATGGCTACACCTTC. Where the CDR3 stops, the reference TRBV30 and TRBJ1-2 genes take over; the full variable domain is SQTIHQWPATLVQPVGSPLSLECTVEGTSNPNLYWYRQAAGRGLQLLFYSVGIGQISSEVPQNLSASRPQDRQFILSSKKLLLSDSGFYLCAWSVGGGHGYTFGSGTRLTVV.